Shown below are 8 T cell receptor beta chains from a single sample sequenced in a study of T cell responses to AZD1222 COVID-19 vaccine. Data came from immunoSEQ multiplex PCR; TCRdb stores just in-frame clones and leaves some out. Among fewer than 120,000 clones listed, approximately 92% were seen once. This specimen consisted of peripheral blood, obtained 28 days after the second AZD1222 dose. The receptors derive from an adult who received the AZD1222 COVID-19 vaccine.

The rearrangement joins TRBV7-2 to TRBJ2-2; D is unclear. This CDR3 has 13 residues. Trimming left V 1 base short and J 5 bases short, with 5 bases between. Germline V gene data show CDR1 as SGHTA and CDR2 as FQGNSA. CDR3 DNA sequence: TGTGCCAGCAGCTTAGTAACAACCGGGGAGCTGTTTTTT. Translating gives CASSLVTTGELFF.

This chain links TRBV6-5 with TRBJ2-2; D gene uncertain. V was pared by 6 bases and J by 4 bases, with 9 bases between. This CDR3 contains 13 residues. Looked up from germline, CDR1 is MNHEY and CDR2 is SVGAGI. CDR3 bases: TGTGCCAGCAGCCAGGTCAGCACCGGGGAGCTGTTTTTT. Encoded protein: CASSQVSTGELFF.

This sequence joins TRBV19 and TRBJ2-2; a weak D match, TRBD1 (6 bases). Germline lookup yields CDR1 LNHDA and CDR2 SQIVND (reference sequence). The V gene lost 5 bases and the J gene lost 0 bases, with 10 bases spanning the gap. This CDR3 has 15 amino acids. The chain's CDR3 is CASSGGGANTGELFF. CDR3 sequence (DNA): TGTGCCAGTAGTGGTGGGGGCGCGAACACCGGGGAGCTGTTTTTT.

V and J are TRBV10-3 and TRBJ2-2, with 8 bases fitting TRBD1. V shed 3 bases and J 4 bases; nucleotides not matched to a gene: 4. Germline V gene data show CDR1 as ENHRY and CDR2 as SYGVKD. This CDR3 comprises 15 residues. CDR3 loop: CAISDAGGPTGELFF. CDR3 nucleotides: TGTGCCATCAGTGACGCAGGGGGCCCCACCGGGGAGCTGTTTTTT.

This chain's CDR3 is CASSSQGISGNTIYF. CDR3 in DNA: TGTGCCAGTAGTTCACAAGGGATCTCTGGAAACACCATATATTTT. V usage is TRBV19 and J usage is TRBJ1-3; unclear D gene. The CDR3 is 15 amino acids. CDR1 is LNHDA, CDR2 SQIVND, per germline (reference sequence). The V gene lost 5 bases and the J gene lost 0 bases, with 11 bases spanning the gap.

The J gene is TRBJ1-5, the V gene TRBV7-9, with 9 bases identical to TRBD1. From germline, CDR1 is SEHNR and CDR2 FQNEAQ (reference sequence). The CDR3 length is 16 residues. V lost 1 base and J lost 4; bases outside the gene matches: 5. The CDR3 sequence: CASSLGRDRANQPQHF. The CDR3 DNA sequence: TGTGCCAGCAGCTTAGGAAGGGACAGGGCTAATCAGCCCCAGCATTTT. Together with reference TRBV7-9 and TRBJ1-5, the CDR3 gives the full variable domain: DTGVSQNPRHKITKRGQNVTFRCDPISEHNRLYWYRQTLGQGPEFLTYFQNEAQLEKSRLLSDRFSAERPKGSFSTLEIQRTEQGDSAMYLCASSLGRDRANQPQHFGDGTRLSIL.

The rearrangement uses TRBV6-5 and TRBJ2-7, with D possibly TRBD1 on 5 matching bases. V dropped 7 bases and J dropped 4 bases, with 11 bases sitting between them. Germline V lookup: CDR1 MNHEY, CDR2 SVGAGI. This CDR3 region has 12 residues. CDR3 in DNA: TGTGCCAGCAACACCGCAGGGTACGAGCAGTACTTC. Translating it yields CASNTAGYEQYF.

The gene calls are TRBV14 and TRBJ1-1; D ambiguous. Germline assignment: CDR1 SGHDN and CDR2 FVKESK. This CDR3 region has 13 residues. Trimming left V 0 bases short and J 3 bases short, with 5 bases between. The chain's CDR3 is CASSQDPDTEAFF. CDR3 in DNA: TGTGCCAGCAGCCAAGACCCGGACACTGAAGCTTTCTTT.